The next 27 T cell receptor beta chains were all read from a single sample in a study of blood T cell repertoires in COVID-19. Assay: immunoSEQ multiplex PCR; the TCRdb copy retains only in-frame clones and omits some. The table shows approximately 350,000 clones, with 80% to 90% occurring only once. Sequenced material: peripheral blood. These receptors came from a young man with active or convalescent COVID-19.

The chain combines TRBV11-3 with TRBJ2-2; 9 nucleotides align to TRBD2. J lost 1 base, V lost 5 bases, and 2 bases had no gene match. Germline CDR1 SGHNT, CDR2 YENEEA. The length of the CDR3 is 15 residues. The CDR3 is CASSSSGGNTGELFF. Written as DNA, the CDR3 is TGTGCCAGCAGCAGTAGCGGGGGGAACACCGGGGAGCTGTTTTTT.

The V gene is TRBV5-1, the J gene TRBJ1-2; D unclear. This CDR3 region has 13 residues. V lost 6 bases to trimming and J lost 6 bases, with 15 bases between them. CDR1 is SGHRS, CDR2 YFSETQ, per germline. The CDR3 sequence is CASTGRDSDGYTF. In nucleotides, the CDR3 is TGCGCCAGCACCGGGAGGGATTCCGATGGCTACACCTTC. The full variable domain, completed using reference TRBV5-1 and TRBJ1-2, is KAGVTQTPRYLIKTRGQQVTLSCSPISGHRSVSWYQQTPGQGLQFLFEYFSETQRNKGNFPGRFSGRQFSNSRSEMNVSTLELGDSALYLCASTGRDSDGYTFGSGTRLTVV.

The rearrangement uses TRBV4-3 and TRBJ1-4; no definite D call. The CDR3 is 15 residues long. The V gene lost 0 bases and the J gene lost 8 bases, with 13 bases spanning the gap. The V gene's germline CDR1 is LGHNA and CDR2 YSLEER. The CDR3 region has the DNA TGCGCCAGCAGCCAAGAAGGGAGGGAGAGGGAAAAACTGTTTTTT. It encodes CASSQEGREREKLFF.

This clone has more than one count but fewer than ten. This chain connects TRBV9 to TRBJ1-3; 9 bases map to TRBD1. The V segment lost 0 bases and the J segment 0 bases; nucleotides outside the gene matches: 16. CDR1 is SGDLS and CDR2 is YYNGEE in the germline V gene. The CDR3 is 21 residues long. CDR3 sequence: CASSVGPTWTGALLSGNTIYF. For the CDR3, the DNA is TGTGCCAGCAGCGTAGGTCCTACGTGGACAGGGGCCCTCCTCTCTGGAAACACCATATATTTT.

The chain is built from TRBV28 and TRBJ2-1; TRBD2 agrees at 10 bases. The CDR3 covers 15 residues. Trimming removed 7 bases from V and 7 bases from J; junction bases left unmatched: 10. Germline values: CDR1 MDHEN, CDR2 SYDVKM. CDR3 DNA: TGTGCCAGCAACCCGAAGGGACTAGCGAAGAATGAGCAGTTCTTC. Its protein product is CASNPKGLAKNEQFF. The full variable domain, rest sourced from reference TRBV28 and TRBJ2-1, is DVKVTQSSRYLVKRTGEKVFLECVQDMDHENMFWYRQDPGLGLRLIYFSYDVKMKEKGDIPEGYSVSREKKERFSLILESASTNQTSMYLCASNPKGLAKNEQFFGPGTRLTVL.

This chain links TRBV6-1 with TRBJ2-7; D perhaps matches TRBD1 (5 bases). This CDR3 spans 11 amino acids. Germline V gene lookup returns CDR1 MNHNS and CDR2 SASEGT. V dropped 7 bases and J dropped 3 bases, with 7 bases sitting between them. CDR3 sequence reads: CASNQGYEQYF. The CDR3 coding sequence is TGTGCCAGCAACCAGGGCTACGAGCAGTACTTC.

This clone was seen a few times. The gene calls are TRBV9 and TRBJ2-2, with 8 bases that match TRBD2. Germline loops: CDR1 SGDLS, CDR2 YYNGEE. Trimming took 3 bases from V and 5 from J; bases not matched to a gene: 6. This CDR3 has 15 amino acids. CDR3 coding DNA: TGTGCCAGCAGCGCCCGGGGGGGTCTGACCGGGGAGCTGTTTTTT. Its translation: CASSARGGLTGELFF.

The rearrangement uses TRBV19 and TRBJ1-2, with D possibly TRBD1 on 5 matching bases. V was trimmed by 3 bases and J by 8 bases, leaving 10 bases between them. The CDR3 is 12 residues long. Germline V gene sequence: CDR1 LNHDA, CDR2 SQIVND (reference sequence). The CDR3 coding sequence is TGTGCCAGTAGTATGGCGGGGCAGGGCTACACCTTC. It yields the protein CASSMAGQGYTF.

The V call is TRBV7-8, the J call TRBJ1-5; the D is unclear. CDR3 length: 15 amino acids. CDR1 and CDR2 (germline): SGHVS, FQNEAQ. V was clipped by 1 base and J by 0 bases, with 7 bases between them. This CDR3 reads CASSLDRLSNQPQHF. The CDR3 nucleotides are TGTGCCAGCAGCTTAGACCGACTTAGCAATCAGCCCCAGCATTTT.

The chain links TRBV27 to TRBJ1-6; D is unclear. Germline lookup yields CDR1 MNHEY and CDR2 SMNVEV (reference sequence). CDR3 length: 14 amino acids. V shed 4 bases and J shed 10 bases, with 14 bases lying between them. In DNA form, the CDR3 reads TGTGCCAGCAGTTCTCGGCAGGTTGACTCACCCCTCCACTTT. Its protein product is CASSSRQVDSPLHF.

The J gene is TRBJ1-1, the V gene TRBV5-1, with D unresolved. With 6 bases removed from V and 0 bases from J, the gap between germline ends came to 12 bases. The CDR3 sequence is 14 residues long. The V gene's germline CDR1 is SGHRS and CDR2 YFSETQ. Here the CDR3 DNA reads TGCGCCAGCAAGCCTGCGGAGATGAACACTGAAGCTTTCTTT. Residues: CASKPAEMNTEAFF.

In DNA form, the CDR3 reads TGCGCCAGCAGCCAAGTCCCGACAGGCCCCTACGAGCAGTACTTC. Translated: CASSQVPTGPYEQYF. The rearrangement uses TRBV4-1 and TRBJ2-7; tentative D call: TRBD1 (6 bases). CDR1 is MGHRA, CDR2 YSYEKL, per germline. V was trimmed by 1 base and J by 2 bases, leaving 12 bases between them. The CDR3 runs 15 residues.

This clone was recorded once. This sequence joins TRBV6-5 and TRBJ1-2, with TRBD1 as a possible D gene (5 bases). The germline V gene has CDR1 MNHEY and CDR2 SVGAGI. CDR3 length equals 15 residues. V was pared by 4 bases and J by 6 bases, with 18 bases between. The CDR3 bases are TGTGCCAGCAGTTTGGGGCCTCACGTAAAGGATGGCTACACCTTC. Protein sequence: CASSLGPHVKDGYTF.

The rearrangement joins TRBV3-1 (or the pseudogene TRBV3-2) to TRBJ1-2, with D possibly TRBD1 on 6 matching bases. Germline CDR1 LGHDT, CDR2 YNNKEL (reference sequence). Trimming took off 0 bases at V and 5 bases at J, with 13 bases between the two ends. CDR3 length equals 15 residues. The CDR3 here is CASSQEYEGEYGYTF. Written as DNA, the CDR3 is TGTGCCAGCAGCCAAGAGTATGAGGGGGAGTATGGCTACACCTTC.

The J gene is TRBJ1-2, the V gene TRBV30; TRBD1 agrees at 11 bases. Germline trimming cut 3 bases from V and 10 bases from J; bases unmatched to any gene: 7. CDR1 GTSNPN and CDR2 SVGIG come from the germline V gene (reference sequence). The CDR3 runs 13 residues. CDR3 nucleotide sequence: TGTGCCTGGAGATTGGACAGGGGGCATGACTACACCTTC. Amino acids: CAWRLDRGHDYTF. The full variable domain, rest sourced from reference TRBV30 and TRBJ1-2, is SQTIHQWPATLVQPVGSPLSLECTVEGTSNPNLYWYRQAAGRGLQLLFYSVGIGQISSEVPQNLSASRPQDRQFILSSKKLLLSDSGFYLCAWRLDRGHDYTFGSGTRLTVV.

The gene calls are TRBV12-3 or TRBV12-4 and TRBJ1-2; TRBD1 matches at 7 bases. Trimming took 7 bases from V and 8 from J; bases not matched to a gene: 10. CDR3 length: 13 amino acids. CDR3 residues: CASTLDRVGGYTF. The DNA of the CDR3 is TGTGCCAGCACCCTTGACAGGGTAGGCGGCTACACCTTC.

This CDR3 is CASSPNGGYNQPQHF. For the CDR3, the DNA is TGTGCCAGCAGCCCAAATGGGGGGTACAATCAGCCCCAGCATTTT. This rearrangement joins TRBV7-3 to TRBJ1-5; D is possibly TRBD1 (5 bases). V dropped 5 bases and J dropped 3 bases, with 14 bases sitting between them. Germline CDR1 SGHTA, CDR2 FQGTGA. This CDR3 comprises 15 residues.

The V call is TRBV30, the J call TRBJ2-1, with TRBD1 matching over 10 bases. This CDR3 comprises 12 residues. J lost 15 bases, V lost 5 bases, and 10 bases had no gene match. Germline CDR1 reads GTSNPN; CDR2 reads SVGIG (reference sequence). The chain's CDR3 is CAWGDRGASLFF. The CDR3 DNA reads TGTGCCTGGGGGGACAGGGGAGCCTCGTTGTTCTTC.

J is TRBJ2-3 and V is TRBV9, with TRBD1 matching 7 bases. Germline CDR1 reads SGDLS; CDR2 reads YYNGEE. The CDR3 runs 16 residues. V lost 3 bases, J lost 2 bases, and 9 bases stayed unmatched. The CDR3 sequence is CASSGGTVRSTDTQYF. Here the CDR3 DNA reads TGTGCCAGCAGCGGGGGGACAGTTAGGTCCACAGATACGCAGTATTTT.

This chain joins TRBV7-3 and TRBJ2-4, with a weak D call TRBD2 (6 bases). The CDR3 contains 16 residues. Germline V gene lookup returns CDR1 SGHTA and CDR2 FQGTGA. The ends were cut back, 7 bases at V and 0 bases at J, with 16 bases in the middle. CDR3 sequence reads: CASIADIDLAKNIQYF. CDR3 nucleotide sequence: TGTGCCAGCATAGCGGACATAGACCTAGCCAAAAACATTCAGTACTTC.

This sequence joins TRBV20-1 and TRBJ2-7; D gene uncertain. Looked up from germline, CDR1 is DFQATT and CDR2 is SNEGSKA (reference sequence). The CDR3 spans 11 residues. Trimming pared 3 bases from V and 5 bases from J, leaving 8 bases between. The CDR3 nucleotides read TGCAGTGCTAGTAGAGGCGACGAGCAGTACTTC. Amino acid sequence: CSASRGDEQYF.

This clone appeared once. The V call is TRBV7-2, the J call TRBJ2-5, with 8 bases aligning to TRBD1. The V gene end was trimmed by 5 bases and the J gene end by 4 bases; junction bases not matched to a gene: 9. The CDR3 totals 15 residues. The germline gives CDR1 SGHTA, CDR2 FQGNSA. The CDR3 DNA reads TGTGCCAGCAGCGGCCGGACAGGGCGAGTAGAGACCCAGTACTTC. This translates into CASSGRTGRVETQYF.

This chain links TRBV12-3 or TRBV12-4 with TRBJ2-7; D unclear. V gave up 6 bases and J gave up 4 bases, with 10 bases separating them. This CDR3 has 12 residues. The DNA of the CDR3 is TGTGCCAGCAGCCCCCGGAGATACGAGCAGTACTTC. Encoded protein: CASSPRRYEQYF.

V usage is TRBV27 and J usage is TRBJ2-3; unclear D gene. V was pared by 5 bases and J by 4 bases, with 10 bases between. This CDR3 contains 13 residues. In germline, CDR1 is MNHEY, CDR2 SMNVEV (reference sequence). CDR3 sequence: CASSLSRADTQYF. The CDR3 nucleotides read TGTGCCAGCAGTCTCTCACGCGCAGATACGCAGTATTTT.

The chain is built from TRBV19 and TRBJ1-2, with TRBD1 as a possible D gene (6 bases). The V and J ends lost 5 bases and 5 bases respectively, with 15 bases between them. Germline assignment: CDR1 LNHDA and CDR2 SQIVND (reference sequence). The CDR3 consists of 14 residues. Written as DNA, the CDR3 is TGTGCCAGTAGTGACCCAGGGGTAGTTTATGGCTACACCTTC. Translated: CASSDPGVVYGYTF.

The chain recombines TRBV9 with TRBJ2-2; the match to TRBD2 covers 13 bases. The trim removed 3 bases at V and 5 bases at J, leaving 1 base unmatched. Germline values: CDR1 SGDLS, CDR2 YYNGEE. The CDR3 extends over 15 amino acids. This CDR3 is CASSATSGRTGELFF. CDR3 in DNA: TGTGCCAGCAGCGCGACTAGCGGGAGGACCGGGGAGCTGTTTTTT. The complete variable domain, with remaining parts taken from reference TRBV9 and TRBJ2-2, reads DSGVTQTPKHLITATGQRVTLRCSPRSGDLSVYWYQQSLDQGLQFLIQYYNGEERAKGNILERFSAQQFPDLHSELNLSSLELGDSALYFCASSATSGRTGELFFGEGSRLTVL.

The CDR3 loop reads CAISEALAGGTDTQYF. The CDR3, as DNA: TGTGCCATCAGTGAGGCACTAGCGGGGGGCACAGATACGCAGTATTTT. The chain carries TRBV10-3 and TRBJ2-3, with 11 bases fitting TRBD2. CDR1 and CDR2 (germline): ENHRY, SYGVKD. The CDR3 contains 16 residues. Trimming removed 2 bases from V and 1 base from J; junction bases left unmatched: 2.